This TCR beta chain stems from a study of blood T cells in healthy people across ages. Per sample, at least 5 micrograms of total RNA were extracted. Next came a second PCR, run for roughly 6 to 11 cycles, which used a sample-barcoded 5' primer along with a J-beta primer mix. From the 5' RACE reads, TCRdb called clonotypes with MiXCR, one entry per CDR3 protein. Found here are 660,000 or so distinct CDR3 sequences, under 70% of them singletons; the top ten hold roughly 34%. Material: blood. The sequence was obtained from a man in his sixties in good health.

The DNA of the CDR3 is TGTGCCAGCAGCTTAGCGGACAGGGGAGTCCAAGAGACCCAGTACTTC. This sequence encodes CASSLADRGVQETQYF. This chain uses TRBV7-9 with TRBJ2-5, with 9 bases identical to TRBD1. V shed 0 bases and J 1 base; nucleotides not matched to a gene: 3. The germline V gene encodes CDR1 SEHNR and CDR2 FQNEAQ (reference sequence). This CDR3 is built from 16 residues.